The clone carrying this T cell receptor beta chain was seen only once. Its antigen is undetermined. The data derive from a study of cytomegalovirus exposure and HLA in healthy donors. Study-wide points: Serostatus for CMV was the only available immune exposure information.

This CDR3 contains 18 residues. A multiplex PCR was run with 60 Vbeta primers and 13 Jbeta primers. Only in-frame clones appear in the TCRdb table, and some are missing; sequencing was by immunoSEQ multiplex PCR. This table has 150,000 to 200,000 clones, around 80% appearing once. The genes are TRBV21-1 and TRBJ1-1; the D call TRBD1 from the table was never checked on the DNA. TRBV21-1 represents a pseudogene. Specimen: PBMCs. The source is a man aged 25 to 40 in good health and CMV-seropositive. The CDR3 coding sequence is TGTGCCAGCAGCACCCGGACAGGGCCCCTTCCCTTGAACACTGAAGCTTTCTTT. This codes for CASSTRTGPLPLNTEAFF.